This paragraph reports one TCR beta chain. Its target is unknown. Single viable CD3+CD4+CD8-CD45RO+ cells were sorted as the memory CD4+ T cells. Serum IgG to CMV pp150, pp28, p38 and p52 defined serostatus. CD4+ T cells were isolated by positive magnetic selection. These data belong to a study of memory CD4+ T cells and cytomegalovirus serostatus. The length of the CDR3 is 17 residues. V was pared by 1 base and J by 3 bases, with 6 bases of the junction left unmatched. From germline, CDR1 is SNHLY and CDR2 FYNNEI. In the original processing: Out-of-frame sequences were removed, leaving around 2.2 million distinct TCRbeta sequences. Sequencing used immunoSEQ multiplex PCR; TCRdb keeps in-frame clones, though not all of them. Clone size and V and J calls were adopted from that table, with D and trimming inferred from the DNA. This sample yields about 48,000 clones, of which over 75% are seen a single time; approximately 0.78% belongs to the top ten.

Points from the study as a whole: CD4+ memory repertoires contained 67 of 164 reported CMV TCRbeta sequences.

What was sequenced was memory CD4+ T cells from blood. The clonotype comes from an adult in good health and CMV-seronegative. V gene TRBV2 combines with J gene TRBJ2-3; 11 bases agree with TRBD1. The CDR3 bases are TGTGCCAGCAGTGAAGTGCTCCGGGACAGGGGGACAGATACGCAGTATTTT. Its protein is CASSEVLRDRGTDTQYF.